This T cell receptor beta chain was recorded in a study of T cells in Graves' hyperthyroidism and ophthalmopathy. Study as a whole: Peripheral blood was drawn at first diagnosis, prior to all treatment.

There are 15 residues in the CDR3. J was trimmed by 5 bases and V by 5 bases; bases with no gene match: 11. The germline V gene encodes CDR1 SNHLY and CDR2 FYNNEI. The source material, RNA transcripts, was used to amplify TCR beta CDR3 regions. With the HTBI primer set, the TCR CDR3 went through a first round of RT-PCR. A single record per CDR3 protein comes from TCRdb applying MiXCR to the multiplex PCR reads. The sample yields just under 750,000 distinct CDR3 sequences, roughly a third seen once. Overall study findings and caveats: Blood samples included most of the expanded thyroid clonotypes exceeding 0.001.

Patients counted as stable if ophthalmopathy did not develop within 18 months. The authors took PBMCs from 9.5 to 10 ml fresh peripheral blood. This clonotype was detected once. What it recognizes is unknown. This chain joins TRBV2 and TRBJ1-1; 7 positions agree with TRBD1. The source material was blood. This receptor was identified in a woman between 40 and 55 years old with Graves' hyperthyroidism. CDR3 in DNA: TGTGCCAGCAGTTACTATGAGGGGGCGAGGACTGAAGCTTTCTTT. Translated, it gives CASSYYEGARTEAFF.